Listed below are T cell receptor beta chains from one sample, sequenced in a study of cytomegalovirus exposure and HLA in healthy donors. Assay used: immunoSEQ multiplex PCR; TCRdb lists only in-frame clones, some missing. The sample includes 90,000 to 95,000 clones, around 82% of them seen just once. Specimen: PBMCs. Receptor source: a man younger than 35 in good health and CMV-seronegative. The CDR3 runs from the conserved cysteine through the conserved F or W. D genes are given only for firm matches. Expanded clones get a size class; other rows say once, few or many, or leave the size out.

j_gene,abundance,d_gene,len,v_gene,CDR3nt,CDR3aa
TRBJ1-2,.,.,14,TRBV6-6,TGTGCCAGCAGTCCGACCCAGGGTAACTATGGCTACACCTTC,CASSPTQGNYGYTF
TRBJ2-2,.,TRBD2,15,TRBV6-1,TGTGCCAGCAGTGAACTAGCGGGGAGCACCGGGGAGCTGTTTTTT,CASSELAGSTGELFF
TRBJ1-1,.,.,15,TRBV6-5,TGTGCCAGCAGGGATGGGGCCCTCTCGAACACTGAAGCTTTCTTT,CASRDGALSNTEAFF
TRBJ2-3,.,TRBD2,16,TRBV5-1,TGCGCCAGCAGCTCCGGACTAGCGGGGCCCACAGATACGCAGTATTTT,CASSSGLAGPTDTQYF
TRBJ1-3,.,.,17,TRBV4-2,TGTGCCAGCAGCCAACCGCGGGGGGACCCCTCTGGAAACACCATATATTTT,CASSQPRGDPSGNTIYF
TRBJ2-2,.,.,15,TRBV5-1,TGCGCCAGCAGCTTGGATGGGGCGTACACCGGGGAGCTGTTTTTT,CASSLDGAYTGELFF
TRBJ2-6,.,.,15,TRBV6-1,TGTGCCAGCAGTGAGAGGTTCTCTGGGGCCAACGTCCTGACTTTC,CASSERFSGANVLTF
TRBJ1-5,.,TRBD1,15,TRBV19,TGTGCCAGCTCTCCGACAGGGGGCTTCAATCAGCCCCAGCATTTT,CASSPTGGFNQPQHF
TRBJ1-5,.,TRBD1,14,TRBV5-1,TGCGCCAGCAGCACAGGGGACGGCAATCAGCCCCAGCATTTT,CASSTGDGNQPQHF
TRBJ1-4,once,.,13,TRBV19,TGTGCCAGTAGTCAGACAGCTAATGAAAAACTGTTTTTT,CASSQTANEKLFF
TRBJ1-2,.,TRBD1,14,TRBV7-9,TGTGCCAGCAGCTCCACAGGGGATAATAATGGCTACACCTTC,CASSSTGDNNGYTF
TRBJ1-2,.,.,19,TRBV5-6,TGTGCCAGCAGCTTGGGCTCTGGGGGGGGGACCTCCTCTAACTATGGCTACACCTTC,CASSLGSGGGTSSNYGYTF
TRBJ2-4,.,.,15,TRBV29-1,TGCAGCGTCACACAAGTCAGGCTAGCCAAAAACATTCAGTACTTC,CSVTQVRLAKNIQYF
TRBJ2-7,.,TRBD1,12,TRBV5-4,TGTGCCAGCAGCACGGACAGGGCGGTGAAGTACTTC,CASSTDRAVKYF
TRBJ1-1,.,.,15,TRBV7-8,TGTGCCAGCAGCTTAACTCCGGGACACTACACTGAAGCTTTCTTT,CASSLTPGHYTEAFF
TRBJ1-2,.,.,12,TRBV6-5,TGTGCCAGCAGCTCAGGGTTCTATGGCTACACCTTC,CASSSGFYGYTF
TRBJ2-1,.,.,12,TRBV4-1,TGCGCCAGCAGCCGACAGGACAATGAGCAGTTCTTC,CASSRQDNEQFF
TRBJ2-3,once,.,12,TRBV10-1,TGCGCCAGCAGCTACAGCACAGATACGCAGTATTTT,CASSYSTDTQYF
TRBJ2-7,.,TRBD1,13,TRBV5-1,TGCGCCAGCAGCTTGGGTACAGGGGGCGAGCAGTACTTC,CASSLGTGGEQYF
TRBJ2-2,.,.,15,TRBV10-2,TGCGCCAGCAGTGAGCCAGGGATGCACACCGGGGAGCTGTTTTTT,CASSEPGMHTGELFF
TRBJ1-2,.,.,12,TRBV28,TGTGCCAGCAGTTTCACAGCCTATGGCTACACCTTC,CASSFTAYGYTF
TRBJ2-3,few,.,17,TRBV19,TGTGCCAGTAGTATGGGTTCTCGGGGGACTAGCACAGATACGCAGTATTTT,CASSMGSRGTSTDTQYF
TRBJ2-1,.,TRBD1,13,TRBV29-1,TGCAGCGCCGACCGGGACAGGGTTAATGAGCAGTTCTTC,CSADRDRVNEQFF
TRBJ2-1,.,TRBD2,14,TRBV9,TGTGCCAGCAGCGTAGCTAGCGGCGGAGATGAGCAGTTCTTC,CASSVASGGDEQFF
TRBJ2-5,.,.,13,TRBV10-2,TGCGCCAGCAGCGAGGTCCTACTGGAGACCCAGTACTTC,CASSEVLLETQYF
TRBJ2-1,.,.,15,TRBV11-2,TGTGCCAGCAGCATCAGGGTGAGCTCCTACAATGAGCAGTTCTTC,CASSIRVSSYNEQFF
TRBJ2-1,.,.,13,TRBV11-2,TGTGCCAGCAGCTTAGTCCCAGGGAGGAATCAGTTCTTC,CASSLVPGRNQFF
TRBJ2-2,.,.,16,TRBV19,TGTGCCAGTCCGCTTTTCCGGGGTGGCGGCACCGGGGAGCTGTTTTTT,CASPLFRGGGTGELFF
TRBJ2-2,.,.,15,TRBV10-1,TGCGCCAGCAGTGAAGGAGGGGGCAGTACCGGGGAGCTGTTTTTT,CASSEGGGSTGELFF
TRBJ1-2,.,.,14,TRBV6-5,TGTGCCAGCAGGTTAGGGACGGGAGCCTATGGCTACACCTTC,CASRLGTGAYGYTF
TRBJ2-3,.,TRBD2,15,TRBV18,TGTGCCAGCTCACCACCGGGGGGGTTTACAGATACGCAGTATTTT,CASSPPGGFTDTQYF
TRBJ1-6,few,.,18,TRBV12-5,TGTGCTAGTGGTTTGTGGGAGGGGATTCGCTCCTATAATTCACCCCTCCACTTT,CASGLWEGIRSYNSPLHF
TRBJ2-1,.,.,13,TRBV5-1,TGCGCCAGCAGCTTTGAGGTCTACAATGAGCAGTTCTTC,CASSFEVYNEQFF
TRBJ2-3,.,.,13,TRBV10-1,TGCGCCAGCAGTGATGCAGGGACAGATACGCAGTATTTT,CASSDAGTDTQYF
TRBJ2-7,.,.,15,TRBV29-1,TGCAGCGTTGATAGGGGTGCAGGGGAACTCTACGAGCAGTACTTC,CSVDRGAGELYEQYF
TRBJ2-3,.,TRBD2,18,TRBV7-6,TGTGCCAGCAGCTTATTAGAGGGGACTAGCGGGTACACAGATACGCAGTATTTT,CASSLLEGTSGYTDTQYF
TRBJ2-6,.,TRBD1,16,TRBV18,TGTGCCAGCTCACCAGGGACAGGGGCTGGGGCCAACGTCCTGACTTTC,CASSPGTGAGANVLTF
TRBJ1-1,.,.,18,TRBV5-1,TGCGCCAGCAGCTTGGATTTCGTTGAAGGGAGTGGGAACACTGAAGCTTTCTTT,CASSLDFVEGSGNTEAFF
TRBJ1-5,few,.,14,TRBV5-6,TGTGCCAGCAGCCTCAGGCTGATGAATCAGCCCCAGCATTTT,CASSLRLMNQPQHF
TRBJ1-6,.,.,15,TRBV5-1,TGCGCCAGCAGCTTGAAGGTCCAGGGTGATTCACCCCTCCACTTT,CASSLKVQGDSPLHF